This T cell receptor beta chain is drawn from a study of blood T cell repertoires in COVID-19. This CDR3 has 15 residues. CDR1 and CDR2 (germline): LNHDA, SQIVND (reference sequence). V gave up 4 bases and J gave up 2 bases; unmatched junction bases: 2. Sequenced by immunoSEQ multiplex PCR; TCRdb stores in-frame clones only, minus some. Of about 49,000 clones listed, roughly 90% are singletons. Input material: peripheral blood. The source is a human donor in a cohort sampled during active COVID-19. V gene TRBV19 combines with J gene TRBJ2-3; 11 nucleotides align to TRBD2. CDR3 in amino acids: CASSTSGRPTDTQYF. The CDR3 DNA reads as TGTGCCAGTAGTACTAGCGGGAGGCCCACAGATACGCAGTATTTT.